The 26 T cell receptor beta chains in this list originate from one sample, sequenced in a study of cytomegalovirus exposure and HLA in healthy donors. Vbeta (60) and Jbeta (13) primers were used in the PCR. The method was immunoSEQ multiplex PCR; TCRdb's version includes in-frame clones alone and lacks a portion of them. The sample table includes tens of thousands of clones. Sequenced input: PBMCs. The receptors were gathered from a man in his forties or fifties in good health and CMV-seropositive.

This sequence joins TRBV4-2 and TRBJ2-1, with 9 bases identical to TRBD2. The V segment lost 4 bases and the J segment 7 bases; nucleotides outside the gene matches: 8. This CDR3 comprises 15 residues. Germline V gene sequence: CDR1 LGHNA, CDR2 YNFKEQ. CDR3 nucleotides: TGTGCCAGCAGCCTGGGGGTAGCGGGGGAAAATGAGCAGTTCTTC. It codes for CASSLGVAGENEQFF.

V gene TRBV4-1 combines with J gene TRBJ2-2; D remains unclear. The CDR3 is 13 amino acids. V shed 1 base and J shed 5 bases, with 5 bases lying between them. In germline, CDR1 is MGHRA, CDR2 YSYEKL. The CDR3 DNA reads TGCGCCAGCAGCCAAGCACTTACCGGGGAGCTGTTTTTT. It specifies CASSQALTGELFF.

J is TRBJ2-1 and V is TRBV13, with 7 bases aligning to TRBD2. Trimming removed 4 bases from V and 0 bases from J; junction bases left unmatched: 12. The CDR3 length is 18 residues. Germline CDR1 reads PRHDT; CDR2 reads FYEKMQ (reference sequence). CDR3 sequence (DNA): TGTGCCAGCAGCTCACAACACCTTCTAGCGGCCTCCTACAATGAGCAGTTCTTC. This gives the protein CASSSQHLLAASYNEQFF.

The CDR3 reads CASSYLAGGREYTF. CDR3 DNA: TGTGCCAGCAGTTACCTGGCAGGGGGTAGGGAATACACCTTC. V is TRBV6-6 and J is TRBJ1-2; TRBD1 aligns across 7 bases. This CDR3 is built from 14 residues. Trimming removed 2 bases from V and 11 bases from J; junction bases left unmatched: 11. From germline, CDR1 is MNHNY and CDR2 SVGAGI (reference sequence).

V gene TRBV6-5 combines with J gene TRBJ2-3; tentative D call: TRBD2 (6 bases). V was clipped by 2 bases and J by 5 bases, with 14 bases between them. The length of the CDR3 is 15 residues. CDR1 and CDR2 (germline): MNHEY, SVGAGI. CDR3 DNA: TGTGCCAGCAGTTACGGGGCTAGCGCGAAAGATACGCAGTATTTT. The encoded protein is CASSYGASAKDTQYF.

This chain uses TRBV30 with TRBJ2-7; 7 positions match TRBD1. CDR3 size: 12 residues. In germline, CDR1 is GTSNPN, CDR2 SVGIG (reference sequence). The CDR3 DNA is TGTGCTGAGGAGACGGACAGGCGCGAGCAGTACTTC. This codes for CAEETDRREQYF. The full variable domain, with the rest looked up from reference TRBV30 and TRBJ2-7, is SQTIHQWPATLVQPVGSPLSLECTVEGTSNPNLYWYRQAAGRGLQLLFYSVGIGQISSEVPQNLSASRPQDRQFILSSKKLLLSDSGFYLCAEETDRREQYFGPGTRLTVT.

V gene TRBV4-2 combines with J gene TRBJ2-7; 8 bases match TRBD1. V lost 4 bases and J lost 3; bases outside the gene matches: 8. Per the germline V gene, CDR1 is LGHNA and CDR2 is YNFKEQ. The CDR3 extends over 15 amino acids. The CDR3 spells CASSPAGTGNYEQYV. CDR3 bases: TGTGCCAGCAGCCCAGCTGGGACAGGCAACTACGAGCAGTACGTC.

Comment on this clone: The junction departs from germline at one end; a sequencing error may be responsible. The genes are TRBV6-5 and TRBJ1-1; D unclear. From germline, CDR1 is MNHEY and CDR2 SVGAGI. This CDR3 spans 14 amino acids. CDR3 sequence reads: CASSDSYDGFQAFF. The DNA for the CDR3 is TGTGCCAGCAGTGACTCATACGACGGGTTTCAAGCTTTCTTT.

The rearrangement joins TRBV5-6 to TRBJ1-2, with D maybe TRBD1 (6 bases). V lost 2 bases and J lost 1, with 12 bases in between. Germline V gives CDR1 SGHDT, CDR2 YYEEEE. There are 15 residues in the CDR3. The CDR3 sequence: CASSLQGSVNYGYTF. For the CDR3, the DNA is TGTGCCAGCAGCTTACAGGGTTCGGTTAACTATGGCTACACCTTC.

The chain carries TRBV13 and TRBJ2-3; D possibly corresponds to TRBD1 (6 bases). V was pared by 8 bases and J by 0 bases, with 15 bases between. The CDR3 is 15 amino acids. Per germline, CDR1 PRHDT and CDR2 FYEKMQ (reference sequence). CDR3: CASAPRTVSTDTQYF. Here the CDR3 DNA reads TGTGCCAGCGCCCCCCGGACAGTTAGCACAGATACGCAGTATTTT.

The chain carries TRBV5-6 and TRBJ2-7, with TRBD1 as a possible D gene (6 bases). Per germline, CDR1 SGHDT and CDR2 YYEEEE. V was shortened by 1 base and J by 4 bases, with 6 bases between the two germline ends. The CDR3 is made up of 12 amino acids. CDR3 in amino acids: CASSLTGYEQYF. The CDR3 nucleotides are TGTGCCAGCAGCTTGACAGGGTACGAGCAGTACTTC. Full variable domain (outside the CDR3, taken from reference TRBV5-6 and TRBJ2-7): DAGVTQSPTHLIKTRGQQVTLRCSPKSGHDTVSWYQQALGQGPQFIFQYYEEEERQRGNFPDRFSGHQFPNYSSELNVNALLLGDSALYLCASSLTGYEQYFGPGTRLTVT.

This chain links TRBV2 with TRBJ2-6, with D unclear. Between the trimmed V and J ends, which lost 6 bases and 0 bases, there was a span of 9 bases. CDR1 and CDR2 (germline): SNHLY, FYNNEI. CDR3 length: 15 residues. CDR3: CASRLIDSGANVLTF. The DNA of the CDR3 is TGTGCCAGCAGACTCATAGACTCTGGGGCCAACGTCCTGACTTTC.

This chain joins TRBV4-3 and TRBJ2-5; the D gene is possibly TRBD1 (5 bases). The length of the CDR3 is 15 residues. V was cut by 0 bases and J by 9 bases, with 17 bases left in between. Germline-derived CDR1 and CDR2 are LGHNA and YSLEER. The CDR3 reads CASSQDQGLSGPQYF. CDR3 in DNA: TGCGCCAGCAGCCAAGATCAGGGCCTGAGTGGACCCCAGTACTTC.

J is TRBJ1-1 and V is TRBV27; 9 nucleotides line up with TRBD1. Germline lookup yields CDR1 MNHEY and CDR2 SMNVEV (reference sequence). The trim removed 5 bases at V and 4 bases at J, leaving 14 bases unmatched. The CDR3 runs 17 residues. The CDR3 bases are TGTGCCAGCAGTGACCCAGGGGGGACAGGGAGGAGCACTGAAGCTTTCTTT. Residues: CASSDPGGTGRSTEAFF.

The rearrangement uses TRBV30 and TRBJ1-1; D is ambiguous. There are 13 residues in the CDR3. Germline loops: CDR1 GTSNPN, CDR2 SVGIG (reference sequence). V shed 4 bases and J shed 4 bases, with 13 bases lying between them. The CDR3 spells CAWILVGVTEAFF. DNA for the CDR3: TGTGCCTGGATCCTCGTCGGGGTCACTGAAGCTTTCTTT.

This chain links TRBV27 with TRBJ2-1, with D unresolved. The CDR3 sequence is 15 residues long. With 2 bases removed from V and 1 base from J, the gap between germline ends came to 9 bases. Germline V gene sequence: CDR1 MNHEY, CDR2 SMNVEV (reference sequence). CDR3 sequence: CASSLGSWSYNEQFF. In DNA form, the CDR3 reads TGTGCCAGCAGTTTAGGCAGTTGGTCCTACAATGAGCAGTTCTTC.

The chain employs TRBV11-2 and TRBJ1-1; 7 positions match TRBD1. Germline assignment: CDR1 SGHAT and CDR2 FQNNGV. This CDR3 has 14 amino acids. The V segment lost 5 bases and the J segment 0 bases; nucleotides outside the gene matches: 3. The CDR3 DNA reads TGTGCCAGCAGCCCCGGACAGGTGAACACTGAAGCTTTCTTT. Amino acid sequence: CASSPGQVNTEAFF.

The CDR3 region is CASSALEGDTGSGNTIYF. Written as DNA, the CDR3 is TGTGCCAGTAGTGCCTTAGAAGGGGACACCGGCTCTGGAAACACCATATATTTT. V and J are TRBV19 and TRBJ1-3; D is perhaps TRBD1 (6 bases). The V end was cut by 5 bases, the J end by 0 bases, with 20 bases between. This CDR3 is built from 18 residues. Per germline, CDR1 LNHDA and CDR2 SQIVND (reference sequence).

The chain employs TRBV9 and TRBJ2-5, with TRBD2 matching over 7 bases. This CDR3 has 15 residues. Germline V gene lookup returns CDR1 SGDLS and CDR2 YYNGEE. Trimming removed 1 base from V and 5 bases from J; junction bases left unmatched: 8. CDR3 DNA sequence: TGTGCCAGCAGCGTATTAGGCGGGAGCAGGGAGACCCAGTACTTC. Translated: CASSVLGGSRETQYF. The full variable domain, its missing parts supplied by reference TRBV9 and TRBJ2-5, is DSGVTQTPKHLITATGQRVTLRCSPRSGDLSVYWYQQSLDQGLQFLIQYYNGEERAKGNILERFSAQQFPDLHSELNLSSLELGDSALYFCASSVLGGSRETQYFGPGTRLLVL.

The CDR3 nucleotides are TGTGCCAGCAGTTTTCCACGTATAGGGGGGAACACTGAAGCTTTCTTT. Protein product: CASSFPRIGGNTEAFF. The chain joins TRBV28 to TRBJ1-1; TRBD1 is a possible D gene (6 bases). Trimming removed 3 bases from V and 1 base from J, with 15 bases in between. Looked up from germline, CDR1 is MDHEN and CDR2 is SYDVKM. This CDR3 has 16 residues.

This chain joins TRBV30 and TRBJ2-7; D may be TRBD1 (5 bases). Germline V lookup: CDR1 GTSNPN, CDR2 SVGIG (reference sequence). Trimming removed 2 bases at V and 3 bases at J, with 11 bases between. The CDR3 loop spans 13 amino acids. CDR3 in amino acids: CAWSTSTVYEQYF. CDR3 nucleotide sequence: TGTGCCTGGAGTACATCGACAGTCTACGAGCAGTACTTC.

The CDR3 DNA sequence: TGTGCCAGTAGCTCGGCCGGGACAGGGGCTGAAGCTTTCTTT. Translated, it gives CASSSAGTGAEAFF. The gene calls are TRBV19 and TRBJ1-1, with 10 bases lining up with TRBD1. The germline gives CDR1 LNHDA, CDR2 SQIVND (reference sequence). J gave up 6 bases and V 6 bases, and 7 bases lay outside the gene matches. This CDR3 comprises 14 residues.

The rearrangement joins TRBV6-1 to TRBJ1-2; D gene ambiguous. Germline V CDR1 and CDR2: MNHNS, SASEGT. The V end was cut by 0 bases, the J end by 1 base, with 9 bases between. The CDR3 covers 15 residues. For the CDR3, the DNA is TGTGCCAGCAGTGAAGCGGCATCGATTAACTATGGCTACACCTTC. Its translation is CASSEAASINYGYTF.

J is TRBJ1-4 and V is TRBV30; TRBD1 matches at 9 bases. CDR1 is GTSNPN, CDR2 SVGIG, per germline (reference sequence). CDR3 length equals 17 residues. After removal of 1 base from V and 3 bases from J, the junction contained 9 bases not matched to a gene. DNA for the CDR3: TGTGCCTGGAGTGCAACCCGGACAGGGGCTCCTAATGAAAAACTGTTTTTT. Protein sequence: CAWSATRTGAPNEKLFF.

Turning to this clone: At one of its ends the junction is not consistent with the germline gene, which may arise from a read error. The same CDR3 arises from other DNA sequences in this sample as well. The rearrangement links TRBV30 to TRBJ1-5; a weak D match, TRBD1 (5 bases). CDR1 and CDR2 (germline): GTSNPN, SVGIG (reference sequence). The CDR3 extends over 15 amino acids. This CDR3 is CAWRPPGGIGQPQHF. In DNA form, the CDR3 reads TGCGCCTGGAGGCCCCCGGGGGGTATAGGGCAGCCCCAGCATTTT.

The rearrangement uses TRBV7-9 and TRBJ2-5; D possibly corresponds to TRBD2 (5 bases). The V and J ends lost 0 bases and 5 bases respectively, with 13 bases between them. CDR1 is SEHNR, CDR2 FQNEAQ, per germline (reference sequence). The CDR3 is made up of 15 amino acids. In DNA form, the CDR3 reads TGTGCCAGCAGCTTAGCGCTAGCCCAAGAGGAGACCCAGTACTTC. Translated, it gives CASSLALAQEETQYF.